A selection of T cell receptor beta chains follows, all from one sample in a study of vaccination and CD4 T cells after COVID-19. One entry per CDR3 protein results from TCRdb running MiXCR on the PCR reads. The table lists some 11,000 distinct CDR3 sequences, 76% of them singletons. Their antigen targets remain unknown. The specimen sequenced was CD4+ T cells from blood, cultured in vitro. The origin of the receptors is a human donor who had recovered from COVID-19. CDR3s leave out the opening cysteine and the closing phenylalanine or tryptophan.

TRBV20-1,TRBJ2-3,SGEAAGHTQY
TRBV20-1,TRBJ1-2,SGDRFGYT
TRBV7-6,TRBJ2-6,ASSLASSGANVLT
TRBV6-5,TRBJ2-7,ASSYGGVGEQY
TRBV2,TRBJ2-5,ASSAGDTPGGTQY
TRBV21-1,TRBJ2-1,ASTNQTSMYLCASGRNEQF
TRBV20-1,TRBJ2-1,SARVPLGWGNEQF
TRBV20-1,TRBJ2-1,SARPELAGEEYNEQF
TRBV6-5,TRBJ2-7,ASSYEGGSEQY
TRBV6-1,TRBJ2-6,ASRLSGSGANVLT
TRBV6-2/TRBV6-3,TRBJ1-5,ASSYSMGGASGQPQH
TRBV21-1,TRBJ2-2,ASSNSGGRCLAGELF
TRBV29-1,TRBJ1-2,SVERGGPAQGVRGYT
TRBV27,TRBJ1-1,ASSTTQGTSAF
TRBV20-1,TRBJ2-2,SARESFTGELF
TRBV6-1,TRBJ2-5,ASRAFGTRGGETQY
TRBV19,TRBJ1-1,ASSSRQGVTTEAF
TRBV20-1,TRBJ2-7,SARLTGVHEQY
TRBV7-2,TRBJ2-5,ASSPQPGVGQETQY
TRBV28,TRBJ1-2,ASSLGTYGYT
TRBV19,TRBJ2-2,ASSITSGAGELF
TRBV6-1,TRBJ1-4,ASSAKPNEKLF
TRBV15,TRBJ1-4,ATSSYTLNEKLF
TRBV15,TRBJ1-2,ATSRVAGASYGYT
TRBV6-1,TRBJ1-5,ASRKSGSNQPQH
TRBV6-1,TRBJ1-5,ASRTNFNQPQH
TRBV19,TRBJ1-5,ASMNRLSNQPQH
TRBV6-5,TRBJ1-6,ASSYSDRVGSPLH
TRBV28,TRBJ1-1,ASSLLLKAF
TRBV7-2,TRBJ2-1,ASSLGTSGYYNEQF
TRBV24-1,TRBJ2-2,ATSELENTGELF
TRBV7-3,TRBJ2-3,ASSPGQGGDTQY
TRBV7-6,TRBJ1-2,ASSARRGTYGYT
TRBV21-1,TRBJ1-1,ASSLGWRTEAF
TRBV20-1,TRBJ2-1,SARPNRDSISNEQF
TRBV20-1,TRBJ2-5,SARRAQETQY
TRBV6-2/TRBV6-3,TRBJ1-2,ASSPGANYGYT
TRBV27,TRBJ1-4,DSSPYSPNEKLF
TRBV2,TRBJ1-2,ASTKEQGAFRGYT
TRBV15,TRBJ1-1,ATSRSFGNTEAF
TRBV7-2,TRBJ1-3,ASSLVASGSGNTIY
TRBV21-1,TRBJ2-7,ASSRDRAYEQY
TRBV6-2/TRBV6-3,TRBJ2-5,ASSLRLGETQY
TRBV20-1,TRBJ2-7,SAIPLGQHSYEQY